This T cell receptor (beta chain) was identified in a study of blood T cell repertoires in COVID-19 (TCRdb year 2020). Notes on the research overall: The collaborator samples originated in the United States, Italy and Spain and spanned the acute and convalescent phases of COVID-19. Where available, HLA class I and class II types were obtained from metadata supplied by the sample provider rather than from assay-based typing. The material from the prospective study consisted of cDNA or gDNA derived from T cells, B-cell-depleted T cells, or PBMCs. A de-identified subject ID, COVID-19 status, age in years and sex were almost always included in the sample metadata. The repertoires were made available in a free public database intended to serve as a resource for research on the immune response to SARS-CoV-2. Deeply sampled blood TCRbeta repertoires from subjects exposed to, actively infected with, or recovered from COVID-19 were included in the dataset. The samples were drawn from the first 160 participants of the ongoing ImmuneRACE study and from 1,254 subjects provided by 6 global collaborators.

One collaborating source in Seattle enrolled patients while the patients were actively infected and followed the patients over time throughout the course of disease. Collaborating institutions collected whole blood in K2EDTA tubes following their own protocols. For TCRbeta analysis, collaborators shipped samples in one of three forms: frozen whole blood, isolated PBMCs, or DNA extracted from either of those sample types. The research as a whole found: The amount of clinical and demographic metadata varied by source and participant and was provided uncurated.

TCRbeta CDR3 regions were amplified from genomic DNA by means of the immunoSEQ Assay, a bias-controlled multiplex PCR. From the authors' description of their analysis: The number of nucleated cells in each sample was estimated from the amplification of reference gene primers within the assay. To quantify the absolute abundance of each unique TCRbeta CDR3 rearrangement, sequence reads were collapsed and filtered. For each sample, productive Simpson clonality was calculated by taking the square root of Simpson's diversity index across productive rearrangements. The table was pulled from immuneACCESS by TCRdb, which kept in-frame rearrangements only. Such tables lose some clones; where checked, under half of the loss comes from unresolved V genes, and the rest has no known cause. The V and J calls and clone size were taken over from that table, and D and trimming were inferred from the DNA. The sample has over 150,000 clones on record, 65% to 90% of them singletons. Over 10% of the sample goes to the ten largest clones.

Comments on this clone: Its target antigen remains unknown. No quality values exist for individual bases; no much larger clone is one base distant.

The sequencing sample was made of peripheral blood. The TCR sequence derives from a woman aged 60-70 years with COVID-19, enrolled during active disease.

The CDR3 has the sequence CASSLNGLAGSNEQFF. The nucleotide sequence reads TGTGCCAGCAGTTTGAACGGACTAGCGGGCAGTAATGAGCAGTTCTTC. The rearrangement joined TRBV27 to TRBJ2-1, with 11 junctional bases fitting TRBD2. V and J are trimmed by 3 bases and 7 bases, and the gene matches miss 8 bases of the junction. The CDR3 runs 16 residues from the cysteine to the phenylalanine. Only CDR3 DNA remains: 48 bases, in frame from the first base. The germline V gene (reference sequence) specifies MNHEY as CDR1 and SMNVEV as CDR2.